This TCR beta chain was recorded in a study of blood T cell repertoires in COVID-19. Assay used: immunoSEQ multiplex PCR; TCRdb lists only in-frame clones, some missing. The table records about 98,000 clones, roughly nine tenths of them present only once. CDR1 is MNHNS and CDR2 is SASEGT in the germline V gene. The CDR3 spans 15 residues. V shed 0 bases and J 6 bases; nucleotides not matched to a gene: 8. Sequencing was done on a sample of peripheral blood. V and J are TRBV6-1 and TRBJ2-7; 7 bases fit TRBD2. This receptor was taken from a man aged 45-65 years with acute or convalescent COVID-19. The CDR3 is CASSEAGGLGAEQYF. CDR3 nucleotide sequence: TGTGCCAGCAGTGAAGCGGGAGGGTTAGGGGCCGAGCAGTACTTC.